The 20 T cell receptor beta chains below all came from one sample that was sequenced in a study of T cells after yellow fever vaccination. TCRdb re-called the 5' RACE reads through MiXCR, storing one row per CDR3 protein. The sample records under 250,000 distinct CDR3 sequences, around 7% being singletons. Sequences were derived from CD4+ T cells sorted from PBMCs, sampled 15 days after the yellow fever booster vaccination. Source of these receptors: a man between 25 and 39 years old who received the YFV17D yellow fever vaccine.

The rearrangement links TRBV11-1 to TRBJ2-6; weak D call: TRBD2 (5 bases). V dropped 3 bases and J dropped 0 bases, with 15 bases sitting between them. This CDR3 is 18 amino acids long. The germline V gene has CDR1 SGHAT and CDR2 FQDESV (reference sequence). The CDR3 DNA follows: TGTGCCAGCAGCTTCTACTCCGGGATCTTCTCTGGGGCCAACGTCCTGACTTTC. It translates to CASSFYSGIFSGANVLTF.

The rearrangement uses TRBV5-1 and TRBJ2-3; 7 nucleotides align to TRBD1. Germline V gene data show CDR1 as SGHRS and CDR2 as YFSETQ. CDR3 size: 15 residues. V was clipped by 4 bases and J by 1 base; unmatched bases: 6. CDR3 nucleotides: TGCGCCAGCAGCCCTCGGACAGGAGGCACAGATACGCAGTATTTT. It is translated as CASSPRTGGTDTQYF. The entire variable domain, with the rest obtained from reference TRBV5-1 and TRBJ2-3, is as follows: KAGVTQTPRYLIKTRGQQVTLSCSPISGHRSVSWYQQTPGQGLQFLFEYFSETQRNKGNFPGRFSGRQFSNSRSEMNVSTLELGDSALYLCASSPRTGGTDTQYFGPGTRLTVL.

V usage is TRBV20-1 and J usage is TRBJ2-7; D possibly corresponds to TRBD1 (6 bases). Germline assignment: CDR1 DFQATT and CDR2 SNEGSKA (reference sequence). This CDR3 has 17 residues. Trimming stripped 3 bases from V and 0 bases from J, with 21 bases between. CDR3 coding DNA: TGCAGTGCTAGTGGACAGCCGATACCCCCCATCTCCTACGAGCAGTACTTC. Its translation is CSASGQPIPPISYEQYF.

The V call is TRBV12-3 or TRBV12-4, the J call TRBJ2-5; 9 bases are shared with TRBD1. The CDR3 has 14 residues. Trimming took 5 bases from V and 7 from J; bases not matched to a gene: 8. The CDR3 DNA reads as TGTGCCAGCAGTGAACCGGGACAGGGAGGGACCCAGTACTTC. Protein product: CASSEPGQGGTQYF.

This clonotype was observed many times. The chain couples TRBV10-3 to TRBJ2-5, with a tentative D call TRBD2 (6 bases). Trimming took 6 bases from V and 4 from J, leaving 15 bases between them. Looked up from germline, CDR1 is ENHRY and CDR2 is SYGVKD. The CDR3 covers 14 residues. CDR3 nucleotides: TGTGCCATCAGCTGGACTAAGGGTGCAGAGACCCAGTACTTC. It yields the protein CAISWTKGAETQYF.

This clonotype was detected only a few times. The V and J genes are TRBV14 and TRBJ2-7; no reliable D call. The V gene's germline CDR1 is SGHDN and CDR2 FVKESK. The CDR3 covers 13 residues. The V gene lost 3 bases and the J gene lost 0 bases, with 6 bases spanning the gap. In DNA form, the CDR3 reads TGTGCCAGCAGCCAGGCGTACTCCTACGAGCAGTACTTC. As protein: CASSQAYSYEQYF.

In this sample, this clonotype turned up many times. This chain's CDR3 is CASTGTGGTGELFF. CDR3 sequence (DNA): TGCGCCAGCACCGGGACAGGGGGCACCGGGGAGCTGTTTTTT. The chain has TRBV5-1 and TRBJ2-2; 11 bases are a match to TRBD1. V gave up 6 bases and J gave up 4 bases; unmatched junction bases: 2. This CDR3 is built from 14 residues. From germline, CDR1 is SGHRS and CDR2 YFSETQ.

At least ten counts were recorded for this clonotype. The V gene is TRBV20-1, the J gene TRBJ2-2; TRBD2 might be the D (6 bases). Deletions cut 0 bases from V and 1 base from J, with 12 bases between. The CDR3 spans 16 residues. Germline V gene data show CDR1 as DFQATT and CDR2 as SNEGSKA (reference sequence). The CDR3 bases are TGCAGTGCTAGAGATAAGAGCGGGCTGAACACCGGGGAGCTGTTTTTT. Translated: CSARDKSGLNTGELFF.

This chain links TRBV11-2 with TRBJ2-1; 7 bases map to TRBD2. Trimming cost V 1 base and J 7 bases; bases outside gene matches: 4. This CDR3 region has 14 residues. Germline V gene lookup returns CDR1 SGHAT and CDR2 FQNNGV. CDR3 sequence reads: CASSLAGGLNEQFF. CDR3 DNA sequence: TGTGCCAGCAGCTTAGCGGGAGGTCTTAATGAGCAGTTCTTC.

This clonotype was found a few times. The chain employs TRBV7-2 and TRBJ2-1, with 7 bases lining up with TRBD2. J lost 8 bases, V lost 5 bases, and 15 bases had no gene match. The CDR3 consists of 16 residues. Germline V CDR1 and CDR2: SGHTA, FQGNSA. The CDR3 spells CASSITTGTTLYEQFF. The CDR3 DNA reads as TGTGCCAGCAGCATAACAACCGGGACTACCCTTTATGAGCAGTTCTTC.

The V call is TRBV5-1, the J call TRBJ2-1; 9 nucleotides line up with TRBD2. The germline V gene has CDR1 SGHRS and CDR2 YFSETQ. The CDR3 has 17 residues. V lost 4 bases to trimming and J lost 0 bases; unmatched junction nucleotides: 8. CDR3 region: CASSPDLAGSSYNEQFF. In nucleotides, the CDR3 is TGCGCCAGCAGCCCGGATCTAGCGGGAAGCTCCTACAATGAGCAGTTCTTC.

The chain links TRBV6-5 to TRBJ2-6; 9 bases map to TRBD2. The CDR3 has 17 residues. Germline V gene sequence: CDR1 MNHEY, CDR2 SVGAGI. V gave up 6 bases and J gave up 0 bases; unmatched junction bases: 6. The CDR3 loop is CASRLLAGSSGANVLTF. The CDR3 coding sequence is TGTGCCAGCAGATTACTAGCGGGTAGCTCTGGGGCCAACGTCCTGACTTTC.

The chain combines TRBV23-1 with TRBJ2-3; 7 bases match TRBD1. TRBV23-1 is labeled an ORF, and its function is uncertain. The CDR3 covers 17 residues. The ends lost 3 bases at V and 2 bases at J; junction bases unmatched: 11. The DNA of the CDR3 is TGCGCCAGCAGTCACCCGACAGGGTCCTACACCACAGATACGCAGTATTTT. Protein sequence: CASSHPTGSYTTDTQYF.

The table lists this clonotype with many counts. V and J are TRBV3-1 and TRBJ2-1; 10 positions agree with TRBD2. This CDR3 has 15 amino acids. The trim removed 6 bases at V and 4 bases at J, leaving 6 bases unmatched. Germline V gene data show CDR1 as LGHDT and CDR2 as YNNKEL (reference sequence). CDR3 sequence (DNA): TGTGCCAGCAGGCTGACTAGCGGGTATTACAATGAGCAGTTCTTC. It specifies CASRLTSGYYNEQFF.

This sequence joins TRBV28 and TRBJ2-5; D perhaps matches TRBD1 (5 bases). Trimming took off 6 bases at V and 5 bases at J, with 16 bases between the two ends. Germline CDR1 reads MDHEN; CDR2 reads SYDVKM. There are 14 residues in the CDR3. The CDR3 loop reads CASSIPGKGETQYF. The CDR3 DNA sequence: TGTGCCAGCAGCATCCCAGGGAAGGGGGAGACCCAGTACTTC.

This clonotype was seen many times. The J gene is TRBJ1-6, the V gene TRBV27; D is ambiguous. Germline V gene lookup returns CDR1 MNHEY and CDR2 SMNVEV (reference sequence). Trimming cost V 6 bases and J 10 bases, with 16 bases left between them. This CDR3 spans 14 amino acids. The CDR3 sequence is CASSVGLQRSPLHF. Here the CDR3 DNA reads TGTGCCAGCAGCGTTGGGTTACAGCGGTCACCCCTCCACTTT.

The chain recombines TRBV20-1 with TRBJ2-3; D call uncertain. The CDR3 contains 13 residues. The V and J ends lost 3 bases and 0 bases respectively, with 7 bases between them. CDR1 DFQATT and CDR2 SNEGSKA come from the germline V gene (reference sequence). CDR3 DNA sequence: TGCAGTGCTAGTAAGGTTAGCACAGATACGCAGTATTTT. Protein product: CSASKVSTDTQYF.

This clonotype showed up many times. V is TRBV4-2 and J is TRBJ1-6; TRBD1 agrees at 8 bases. There are 18 residues in the CDR3. Germline loops: CDR1 LGHNA, CDR2 YNFKEQ. Trimming removed 0 bases from V and 2 bases from J; junction bases left unmatched: 6. CDR3: CASSQEDRGGTYNSPLHF. CDR3 bases: TGTGCCAGCAGCCAAGAAGACAGGGGAGGGACCTATAATTCACCCCTCCACTTT.

Concerning this clonotype itself: This may be a read error, as it is one base from a much larger clone. J is TRBJ2-3 and V is TRBV7-2; D call uncertain. The CDR3 has 13 residues. Germline-derived CDR1 and CDR2 are SGHTA and FQGNSA. Trimming removed 0 bases from V and 4 bases from J, with 5 bases in between. The CDR3 here is CASSLAVSDTQYF. In nucleotides, the CDR3 is TGTGCCAGCAGCTTAGCAGTTTCAGATACGCAGTATTTT.

About this clonotype: This may be a read error, as it is one base from a much larger clone. The gene calls are TRBV29-1 and TRBJ2-3; TRBD2 matches at 10 bases. V was pared by 3 bases and J by 4 bases, with 7 bases of the junction left unmatched. Germline loops: CDR1 SQVTM, CDR2 ANQGSEA. The CDR3 contains 15 residues. The CDR3 region is CSVEGLAGDADTQYF. CDR3 bases: TGCAGCGTTGAGGGGCTAGCGGGAGATGCAGATACGCAGTATTTT.